Shown below are 25 T cell receptor beta chains from a single sample sequenced in a study of cytomegalovirus exposure and HLA in healthy donors. Amplification used 60 Vbeta primers and 13 Jbeta primers. The method was immunoSEQ multiplex PCR; TCRdb's version includes in-frame clones alone and lacks a portion of them. The table for this sample gives 110,000 to 150,000 clones. What was sequenced was PBMCs. Source of these receptors: a young woman in good health and CMV-seronegative.

The rearrangement links TRBV5-1 to TRBJ2-2; 11 positions match TRBD2. Germline V CDR1 and CDR2: SGHRS, YFSETQ. V shed 3 bases and J 3 bases; nucleotides not matched to a gene: 10. The CDR3 extends over 18 amino acids. In nucleotides, the CDR3 is TGCGCCAGCAGCTCACATAGCGGGAGGGTGAGGGACACCGGGGAGCTGTTTTTT. Translation: CASSSHSGRVRDTGELFF. The variable domain in full, with the rest retrieved from reference TRBV5-1 and TRBJ2-2, is KAGVTQTPRYLIKTRGQQVTLSCSPISGHRSVSWYQQTPGQGLQFLFEYFSETQRNKGNFPGRFSGRQFSNSRSEMNVSTLELGDSALYLCASSSHSGRVRDTGELFFGEGSRLTVL.

This chain connects TRBV6-5 to TRBJ1-2; 8 positions agree with TRBD1. The germline V gene has CDR1 MNHEY and CDR2 SVGAGI. CDR3 length: 13 residues. Unmatched junction bases numbered 4, after V lost 6 bases and J lost 4 bases. In nucleotides, the CDR3 is TGTGCCAGCAGCCAGGACAGGGCCTATGGCTACACCTTC. Amino acid sequence: CASSQDRAYGYTF.

The J gene is TRBJ2-1, the V gene TRBV4-2; 8 nucleotides agree with TRBD2. This CDR3 comprises 16 residues. V lost 2 bases and J lost 8; bases outside the gene matches: 11. Germline V lookup: CDR1 LGHNA, CDR2 YNFKEQ. CDR3 residues: CASSQISGKGIYEQFF. The CDR3 DNA is TGTGCCAGCAGCCAAATTAGCGGGAAGGGGATTTATGAGCAGTTCTTC.

The chain carries TRBV7-9 and TRBJ2-3; 11 nucleotides match TRBD2. The CDR3 extends over 17 amino acids. The germline V gene encodes CDR1 SEHNR and CDR2 FQNEAQ (reference sequence). With V trimmed by 4 bases and J by 5 bases, 11 bases remained unmatched. The CDR3 nucleotides are TGTGCCAGCAGCTCCCGCCTAGCGGGGGGAGGCGGAGATACGCAGTATTTT. It yields the protein CASSSRLAGGGGDTQYF.

The chain combines TRBV28 with TRBJ1-1; perhaps TRBD1 as D (5 bases). The CDR3 is 17 residues long. V gave up 2 bases and J gave up 5 bases, with 21 bases separating them. Germline V CDR1 and CDR2: MDHEN, SYDVKM. This chain's CDR3 is CASSLRSNGPGGTEAFF. CDR3 DNA sequence: TGTGCCAGCAGTTTACGGTCGAACGGGCCGGGGGGTACTGAAGCTTTCTTT.

The chain recombines TRBV9 with TRBJ2-3, with a weak D call TRBD2 (6 bases). The CDR3 runs 15 residues. V was clipped by 4 bases and J by 5 bases, with 17 bases between them. Per germline, CDR1 SGDLS and CDR2 YYNGEE. CDR3 sequence (DNA): TGTGCCAGCAGCTCAGAGGCGGGGTATATAGATACGCAGTATTTT. This translates into CASSSEAGYIDTQYF.

A word on this clone: The sample has other DNA sequences that encode this CDR3 too. V gene TRBV2 combines with J gene TRBJ1-5; D may be TRBD1 (5 bases). Trimming cost V 6 bases and J 0 bases, with 9 bases left between them. CDR3 size: 14 residues. From germline, CDR1 is SNHLY and CDR2 FYNNEI. The CDR3 reads CASSDSHSNQPQHF. The CDR3 nucleotides read TGTGCCAGCAGCGACAGCCATAGCAATCAGCCCCAGCATTTT.

On this clone itself: This CDR3 is also generated by other DNA sequences in the sample. The chain has TRBV2 and TRBJ1-1, with TRBD1 matching over 7 bases. Germline V gene data show CDR1 as SNHLY and CDR2 as FYNNEI. This CDR3 is 14 amino acids long. With V trimmed by 6 bases and J by 1 base, 5 bases remained unmatched. Written as DNA, the CDR3 is TGTGCCAGCAGCAGGACAGGTAGGAACACTGAAGCTTTCTTT. Its protein product is CASSRTGRNTEAFF. The full variable domain, completed using reference TRBV2 and TRBJ1-1, is EPEVTQTPSHQVTQMGQEVILRCVPISNHLYFYWYRQILGQKVEFLVSFYNNEISEKSEIFDDQFSVERPDGSNFTLKIRSTKLEDSAMYFCASSRTGRNTEAFFGQGTRLTVV.

The gene calls are TRBV5-1 and TRBJ2-5, with 8 positions matching TRBD2. CDR3 length: 17 residues. Germline V gives CDR1 SGHRS, CDR2 YFSETQ. With V trimmed by 3 bases and J by 5 bases, 15 bases remained unmatched. The CDR3 is CASSYLRETSVRETQYF. The CDR3 DNA reads TGCGCCAGCAGCTACCTCCGTGAGACTAGCGTAAGGGAGACCCAGTACTTC.

This chain joins TRBV4-2 and TRBJ1-2; D uncertain. Germline-derived CDR1 and CDR2 are LGHNA and YNFKEQ. V was pared by 8 bases and J by 6 bases, with 13 bases between. The CDR3 totals 12 residues. The CDR3 coding sequence is TGTGCCAGCCCGTTTGGGCAAAATGGCTACACCTTC. It translates to CASPFGQNGYTF.

The genes are TRBV5-1 and TRBJ1-4, with unresolved D. Between the trimmed V and J ends, which lost 8 bases and 0 bases, there was a span of 8 bases. CDR3 length equals 13 residues. Germline V gene data show CDR1 as SGHRS and CDR2 as YFSETQ. Written as DNA, the CDR3 is TGCGCCAGTTCGACTCCAACTAATGAAAAACTGTTTTTT. Translation gives CASSTPTNEKLFF.

This chain joins TRBV10-3 and TRBJ2-7, with D possibly being TRBD1 (5 bases). The CDR3 covers 14 residues. Germline loops: CDR1 ENHRY, CDR2 SYGVKD. Trimming took off 3 bases at V and 7 bases at J, with 16 bases between the two ends. As DNA, the CDR3 is TGTGCCATCAGTGACCTTAGTGACAGCACTGAGCAGTACTTC. Encoded protein: CAISDLSDSTEQYF.

This chain links TRBV7-2 with TRBJ2-5; D may be TRBD2 (5 bases). The germline V gene has CDR1 SGHTA and CDR2 FQGNSA. The V and J ends lost 5 bases and 0 bases respectively, with 16 bases between them. The CDR3 extends over 16 amino acids. Here the CDR3 DNA reads TGTGCCAGCAGCCCGCGTTCCCCTAGCAACCAAGAGACCCAGTACTTC. Residues: CASSPRSPSNQETQYF.

The rearrangement joins TRBV11-3 to TRBJ2-1; TRBD2 agrees at 7 bases. The CDR3 is made up of 13 amino acids. Per the germline V gene, CDR1 is SGHNT and CDR2 is YENEEA. Trimming removed 1 base from V and 10 bases from J; junction bases left unmatched: 4. The CDR3 loop reads CASSLVLAGEQFF. The CDR3 nucleotides read TGTGCCAGCAGCTTAGTATTAGCGGGCGAGCAGTTCTTC.

This chain joins TRBV5-4 and TRBJ2-7; TRBD2 agrees at 7 bases. Germline CDR1 SGHNT, CDR2 YYREEE (reference sequence). Germline trimming cut 0 bases from V and 2 bases from J; bases unmatched to any gene: 8. The CDR3 sequence is 16 residues long. The CDR3 nucleotides are TGTGCCAGCAGCTTGGCCTCAGCTAGCGGTACCTACGAGCAGTACTTC. Translating gives CASSLASASGTYEQYF.

This chain joins TRBV11-2 and TRBJ2-7; D may be TRBD2 (6 bases). Between the trimmed V and J ends, which lost 1 base and 9 bases, there was a span of 16 bases. The CDR3 consists of 14 residues. Germline-derived CDR1 and CDR2 are SGHAT and FQNNGV. The CDR3 spells CASSLGGTGRVQYF. CDR3 nucleotide sequence: TGTGCCAGCAGCTTAGGGGGGACTGGCCGCGTGCAGTACTTC.

The rearrangement joins TRBV7-3 to TRBJ2-3, with D possibly matching TRBD1 (5 bases). The CDR3 runs 15 residues. The germline gives CDR1 SGHTA, CDR2 FQGTGA. Trimming removed 0 bases from V and 6 bases from J, with 13 bases in between. The CDR3 region is CASSLTGVLGDTQYF. The CDR3 nucleotides read TGTGCCAGCAGCTTAACAGGGGTTTTGGGGGATACGCAGTATTTT.

This chain joins TRBV27 and TRBJ1-2; D might be TRBD1 (6 bases). CDR1 is MNHEY and CDR2 is SMNVEV in the germline V gene (reference sequence). This CDR3 has 17 amino acids. V lost 4 bases to trimming and J lost 4 bases, with 22 bases between them. DNA of the CDR3: TGTGCCAGCAGTTCGATCAGTAGAGGACAGCCCCTCTATGGCTACACCTTC. Protein: CASSSISRGQPLYGYTF.

The chain has TRBV14 and TRBJ2-7; no reliable D call. This CDR3 comprises 14 residues. Germline loops: CDR1 SGHDN, CDR2 FVKESK. The ends were cut back, 0 bases at V and 2 bases at J, with 8 bases in the middle. The CDR3 nucleotides are TGTGCCAGCAGCCAAGATCTCGTAACCTACGAGCAGTACTTC. Translated, it gives CASSQDLVTYEQYF.

Worth noting for this clone: Distinct nucleotide sequences in the sample also encode this CDR3. The chain has TRBV30 and TRBJ2-5; D is unresolved. Trimming shortened V by 0 bases and J by 5 bases, and 4 bases separated the two germline ends. CDR3 length equals 11 residues. Germline V gene lookup returns CDR1 GTSNPN and CDR2 SVGIG (reference sequence). The CDR3 coding sequence is TGTGCCTGGAGTGTCCGGGAGACCCAGTACTTC. Its translation is CAWSVRETQYF.

V gene TRBV2 combines with J gene TRBJ2-7; 12 bases match TRBD2. Germline-derived CDR1 and CDR2 are SNHLY and FYNNEI. This CDR3 contains 17 residues. Trimming removed 8 bases from V and 1 base from J; junction bases left unmatched: 12. The CDR3 DNA is TGTGCCAGCGTACTAAGACTAGCGGGAGATTGGTCCTACGAGCAGTACTTC. This encodes CASVLRLAGDWSYEQYF. Filled out from reference TRBV2 and TRBJ2-7, the complete variable domain reads EPEVTQTPSHQVTQMGQEVILRCVPISNHLYFYWYRQILGQKVEFLVSFYNNEISEKSEIFDDQFSVERPDGSNFTLKIRSTKLEDSAMYFCASVLRLAGDWSYEQYFGPGTRLTVT.

The CDR3 is CASSVTRVAEAFF. The CDR3 region has the DNA TGTGCCAGCAGCGTCACCAGGGTGGCTGAAGCTTTCTTT. V usage is TRBV6-1 and J usage is TRBJ1-1; maybe TRBD1 (5 bases). V shed 6 bases and J shed 6 bases, with 14 bases lying between them. The CDR3 length is 13 residues. In germline, CDR1 is MNHNS, CDR2 SASEGT.

The genes are TRBV6-5 and TRBJ2-2; D gene uncertain. V lost 4 bases and J 5 bases, leaving 11 bases between the germline ends. Looked up from germline, CDR1 is MNHEY and CDR2 is SVGAGI. The CDR3 is made up of 14 amino acids. Here the CDR3 reads CASSWAVRTGELFF. Written as DNA, the CDR3 is TGTGCCAGCAGTTGGGCCGTTCGGACCGGGGAGCTGTTTTTT.

V gene TRBV5-6 combines with J gene TRBJ1-4; no reliable D call. The germline V and J ends were trimmed by 0 bases and 3 bases, with 9 bases remaining between them. Per the germline V gene, CDR1 is SGHDT and CDR2 is YYEEEE. CDR3 length: 15 residues. The CDR3 nucleotides read TGTGCCAGCAGCTTGGAAGGGAGGGCTAATGAAAAACTGTTTTTT. Protein: CASSLEGRANEKLFF.

This chain joins TRBV7-9 and TRBJ1-5; D remains ambiguous. The germline CDR1 and CDR2 sequences are SEHNR and FQNEAQ (reference sequence). Trimming took 0 bases from V and 4 from J, leaving 4 bases between them. The CDR3 is 13 amino acids. CDR3 sequence reads: CASSLALNQPQHF. Here the CDR3 DNA reads TGTGCCAGCAGCTTAGCGCTAAATCAGCCCCAGCATTTT. Full variable domain (rest looked up from reference TRBV7-9 and TRBJ1-5): DTGVSQNPRHKITKRGQNVTFRCDPISEHNRLYWYRQTLGQGPEFLTYFQNEAQLEKSRLLSDRFSAERPKGSFSTLEIQRTEQGDSAMYLCASSLALNQPQHFGDGTRLSIL.